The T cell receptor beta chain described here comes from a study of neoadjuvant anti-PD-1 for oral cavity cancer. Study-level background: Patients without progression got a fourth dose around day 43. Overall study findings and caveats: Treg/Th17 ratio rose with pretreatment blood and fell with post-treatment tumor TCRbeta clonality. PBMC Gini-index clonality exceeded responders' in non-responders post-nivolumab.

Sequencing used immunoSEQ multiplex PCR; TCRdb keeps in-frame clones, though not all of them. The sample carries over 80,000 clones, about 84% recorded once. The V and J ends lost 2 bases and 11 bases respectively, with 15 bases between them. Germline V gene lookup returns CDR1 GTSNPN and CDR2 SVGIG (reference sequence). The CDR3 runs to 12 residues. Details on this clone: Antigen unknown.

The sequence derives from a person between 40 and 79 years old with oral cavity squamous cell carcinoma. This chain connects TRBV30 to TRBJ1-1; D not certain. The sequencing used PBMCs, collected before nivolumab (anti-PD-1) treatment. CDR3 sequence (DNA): TGTGCCTGGAGTTGGCAGGCCGGAGGCGCTTTCTTT. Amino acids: CAWSWQAGGAFF.